The 8 T cell receptor beta chains given below trace back to one sample, sequenced in a study of regulatory T cells in long-lasting Graves disease. Construction of TCR beta libraries relied on iRepertoire HTBI primers and on Arm-PCR targeting CDR3 regions. TCRdb re-called the multiplex PCR reads through MiXCR, storing one row per CDR3 protein. The sample has about 660,000 distinct CDR3 sequences; approximately 29% are singletons. Stated time point: persistent/refractory GD, antithyroid drugs over 5 years with positive TRAb. PBMCs provided the RNA from which the TCR library was made. Sample: peripheral blood mononuclear cells (PBMCs), taken when the disease was refractory, from a patient treated with antithyroid drugs. The receptors were sampled from a female donor with Graves disease.

The chain recombines TRBV19 with TRBJ1-1; 8 nucleotides align to TRBD1. Trimming removed 5 bases from V and 4 bases from J; junction bases left unmatched: 12. This CDR3 has 16 residues. Germline V lookup: CDR1 LNHDA, CDR2 SQIVND (reference sequence). CDR3 DNA sequence: TGTGCCAGTAGTCCGAGAGACGACAGGGGAGGCACTGAAGCTTTCTTT. It encodes CASSPRDDRGGTEAFF.

The chain recombines TRBV10-3 with TRBJ2-3; 7 nucleotides align to TRBD1. J was trimmed by 2 bases and V by 5 bases; bases with no gene match: 10. The CDR3 spans 16 residues. CDR1 is ENHRY and CDR2 is SYGVKD in the germline V gene. In DNA, the CDR3 is TGTGCCATCAGTTCTCTTACAGGGGCCTACACAGATACGCAGTATTTT. This encodes CAISSLTGAYTDTQYF.

The chain joins TRBV19 to TRBJ2-2; the match to TRBD1 covers 9 bases. CDR3 size: 14 residues. Trimming at V came to 4 bases and at J to 7 bases, leaving 4 bases not matched to a gene. CDR1 and CDR2 from the germline V gene are LNHDA and SQIVND (reference sequence). The CDR3: CASSKTGGGGELFF. The CDR3, as DNA: TGTGCCAGTAGTAAGACAGGGGGTGGCGGGGAGCTGTTTTTT.

This clonotype was recorded a few times. The V and J genes are TRBV27 and TRBJ2-7; TRBD2 matches 9 bases. The length of the CDR3 is 15 residues. The germline CDR1 and CDR2 sequences are MNHEY and SMNVEV (reference sequence). J was trimmed by 4 bases and V by 6 bases; bases with no gene match: 10. CDR3 coding DNA: TGTGCCAGCAGCAATATAGCGGGAGACATTTACGAGCAGTACTTC. Translated, it gives CASSNIAGDIYEQYF.

This clonotype has just a few counts. J is TRBJ1-5 and V is TRBV20-1; D call uncertain. CDR1 and CDR2 from the germline V gene are DFQATT and SNEGSKA (reference sequence). With 3 bases removed from V and 13 bases from J, the gap between germline ends came to 13 bases. The CDR3 is 11 residues long. The CDR3 loop is CSARLGQEQHF. CDR3 in DNA: TGCAGTGCTAGGCTTGGGCAAGAACAGCATTTT.

The CDR3 nucleotides read TGCGCCAGCAGCCAAGATGGAGAGAACAATCAGCCCCAGCATTTT. It codes for CASSQDGENNQPQHF. The chain joins TRBV4-1 to TRBJ1-5; D call uncertain. Germline assignment: CDR1 MGHRA and CDR2 YSYEKL. V lost 0 bases to trimming and J lost 3 bases, with 9 bases between them. This CDR3 spans 15 amino acids.

This chain links TRBV6-1 with TRBJ1-1, with a weak D call TRBD1 (6 bases). The length of the CDR3 is 14 residues. V shed 5 bases and J shed 6 bases, with 16 bases lying between them. Per the germline V gene, CDR1 is MNHNS and CDR2 is SASEGT. The CDR3 here is CASSNLQGSAEAFF. DNA of the CDR3: TGTGCCAGCAGTAACCTACAGGGTTCGGCTGAAGCTTTCTTT.

The table lists this clonotype with many counts. This chain joins TRBV12-3 or TRBV12-4 and TRBJ2-4, with 8 nucleotides matching TRBD2. Trimming removed 2 bases from V and 5 bases from J; junction bases left unmatched: 11. CDR3 length: 17 amino acids. CDR3 DNA sequence: TGTGCCAGCAGTTTAAGGAAGACTAGCGATGTGGAAAACATTCAGTACTTC. Amino acids: CASSLRKTSDVENIQYF.